Listed below are T cell receptor beta chains from one sample, sequenced in a study of blood T cell repertoires in COVID-19. Measured with immunoSEQ multiplex PCR; TCRdb has only the in-frame clones, and not every one. The data show 300,000 or so clones, around 87% seen once. Sequenced material: peripheral blood. The receptors come from a woman in her 50s who had recovered from COVID-19. CDR3s include the opening cysteine and the closing phenylalanine or tryptophan. Fields, in order: V gene, D gene, CDR3 length, CDR3 protein. The D gene is left open where the match is weak.

V gene: TRBV27; D gene: TRBD2; CDR3 length: 15; CDR3 protein: CASSSLSGGPFEQFF
V gene: TRBV21-1; D gene: NA; CDR3 length: 15; CDR3 protein: CASSRTSTRTGELFF
V gene: TRBV20-1; D gene: NA; CDR3 length: 14; CDR3 protein: CSASAPAGYNEQFF
V gene: TRBV6-6; D gene: TRBD2; CDR3 length: 16; CDR3 protein: CASSYQAGITYNEQFF
V gene: TRBV7-6; D gene: NA; CDR3 length: 16; CDR3 protein: CASSLNPRGSQETQYF
V gene: TRBV5-8; D gene: NA; CDR3 length: 16; CDR3 protein: CASSHWGGTANEKLFF
V gene: TRBV10-1; D gene: NA; CDR3 length: 14; CDR3 protein: CASSEVANEETQYF
V gene: TRBV15; D gene: NA; CDR3 length: 15; CDR3 protein: CATSSNAGTRTEAFF
V gene: TRBV5-6; D gene: NA; CDR3 length: 15; CDR3 protein: CASSLDIYMNTEAFF
V gene: TRBV19; D gene: TRBD1; CDR3 length: 13; CDR3 protein: CASSGTVSYEQYF
V gene: TRBV19; D gene: TRBD1; CDR3 length: 15; CDR3 protein: CASIGTGVFLTEAFF
V gene: TRBV19; D gene: NA; CDR3 length: 14; CDR3 protein: CASKGSGQNTEAFF
V gene: TRBV27; D gene: NA; CDR3 length: 14; CDR3 protein: CASSPRSSGNTIYF
V gene: TRBV5-4; D gene: NA; CDR3 length: 16; CDR3 protein: CASSLPHLDGYGEQFF
V gene: TRBV28; D gene: TRBD1; CDR3 length: 14; CDR3 protein: CASSTVDRAGGYTF
V gene: TRBV28; D gene: NA; CDR3 length: 13; CDR3 protein: CASSFAGSLEQYF
V gene: TRBV27; D gene: TRBD2; CDR3 length: 15; CDR3 protein: CASSFGASGLNEQFF
V gene: TRBV7-8; D gene: TRBD1; CDR3 length: 15; CDR3 protein: CASSLDTGAEEKLFF
V gene: TRBV6-5; D gene: TRBD1; CDR3 length: 14; CDR3 protein: CASSYSTGGHGYTF
V gene: TRBV2; D gene: NA; CDR3 length: 15; CDR3 protein: CASSASSGVTGELFF
V gene: TRBV7-2; D gene: NA; CDR3 length: 16; CDR3 protein: CASSLRKRSQGREQFF
V gene: TRBV15; D gene: TRBD2; CDR3 length: 15; CDR3 protein: CATSRGTSEGDTQYF
V gene: TRBV3-1/TRBV3-2; D gene: NA; CDR3 length: 15; CDR3 protein: CASSQDTVRNYGYTF
V gene: TRBV28; D gene: NA; CDR3 length: 17; CDR3 protein: CASSYLTASSYNSPLHF
V gene: TRBV5-6; D gene: TRBD1; CDR3 length: 17; CDR3 protein: CASNRDRGMGMNTEAFF
V gene: TRBV7-8; D gene: TRBD2; CDR3 length: 16; CDR3 protein: CASSLGRDGSYNEQFF
V gene: TRBV24-1; D gene: TRBD2; CDR3 length: 14; CDR3 protein: CATRPAGEYNEQFF
V gene: TRBV5-1; D gene: NA; CDR3 length: 15; CDR3 protein: CASSTGQYMNTEAFF
V gene: TRBV28; D gene: NA; CDR3 length: 13; CDR3 protein: CASSPPLTYEQYF
V gene: TRBV7-3; D gene: NA; CDR3 length: 12; CDR3 protein: CASSSGAGGYTF
V gene: TRBV5-1; D gene: TRBD1; CDR3 length: 15; CDR3 protein: CASSFPDRVGETQYF
V gene: TRBV6-2/TRBV6-3; D gene: NA; CDR3 length: 13; CDR3 protein: CASSYTGILTQHF
V gene: TRBV28; D gene: NA; CDR3 length: 20; CDR3 protein: CASSSGFEPDSSSYNSPLHF
V gene: TRBV15; D gene: TRBD1; CDR3 length: 15; CDR3 protein: CATSRNRGSTDTQYF
V gene: TRBV5-6; D gene: NA; CDR3 length: 16; CDR3 protein: CASSQQGRNSYNEQFF
V gene: TRBV20-1; D gene: NA; CDR3 length: 16; CDR3 protein: CSASPGVRAYNSPLHF
V gene: TRBV6-5; D gene: NA; CDR3 length: 13; CDR3 protein: CASRERGTDTQYF
V gene: TRBV7-2; D gene: TRBD1; CDR3 length: 14; CDR3 protein: CASSFPGGNTEAFF
V gene: TRBV9; D gene: NA; CDR3 length: 19; CDR3 protein: CASSVGVTGLFGANEKLFF
V gene: TRBV28; D gene: TRBD1; CDR3 length: 19; CDR3 protein: CASSLQLFGTGGSGYGYTF
V gene: TRBV6-1; D gene: NA; CDR3 length: 15; CDR3 protein: CASSEVLRSYNEQFF
V gene: TRBV3-1/TRBV3-2; D gene: TRBD1; CDR3 length: 16; CDR3 protein: CASSSHQGGAGLALHF
V gene: TRBV7-3; D gene: TRBD2; CDR3 length: 15; CDR3 protein: CASSFSASGYNEQFF
V gene: TRBV4-3; D gene: NA; CDR3 length: 14; CDR3 protein: CASSLRTGSYEQYF
V gene: TRBV11-2; D gene: NA; CDR3 length: 15; CDR3 protein: CASSSTGPNTGELFF
V gene: TRBV27; D gene: NA; CDR3 length: 15; CDR3 protein: CASSLFGPTGTEAFF
V gene: TRBV4-3; D gene: NA; CDR3 length: 15; CDR3 protein: CASSQAVGQPYEQYF
V gene: TRBV19; D gene: TRBD2; CDR3 length: 16; CDR3 protein: CASSISLAGGQETQYF
V gene: TRBV7-6; D gene: TRBD1; CDR3 length: 13; CDR3 protein: CASSSTGDSPLHF
V gene: TRBV19; D gene: TRBD2; CDR3 length: 16; CDR3 protein: CASSISGGYESNEQFF
V gene: TRBV30; D gene: TRBD1; CDR3 length: 12; CDR3 protein: CAWTRDSYGYTF
V gene: TRBV5-4; D gene: TRBD2; CDR3 length: 16; CDR3 protein: CASSLAFTSGRNEQYF
V gene: TRBV4-1; D gene: NA; CDR3 length: 14; CDR3 protein: CASSQYGNPDTQYF
V gene: TRBV24-1; D gene: TRBD1; CDR3 length: 12; CDR3 protein: CATSDWTGGAFF
V gene: TRBV5-5; D gene: TRBD2; CDR3 length: 18; CDR3 protein: CASSRGLAGGSGANVLTF
V gene: TRBV5-4; D gene: TRBD2; CDR3 length: 13; CDR3 protein: CASRTSGTGELFF
V gene: TRBV11-1; D gene: TRBD1; CDR3 length: 15; CDR3 protein: CASSSRGTGANVLTF